Listed below are T cell receptor beta chains from one sample, sequenced in a study of post-analysis software for immune sequencing data. TCRdb fed the PCR reads into MiXCR, producing one record per CDR3 protein. The table shows 600,000 to 750,000 distinct CDR3 sequences, with approximately 60% occurring only once. Sequenced sample: blood. The source is a girl aged 2 to 9 with multiple sclerosis. Both conserved end residues are part of each CDR3. A D gene is named only where the DNA matches it firmly.

>TRBV20-1|.
CSARRPPETQYF
>TRBV28|.
CASSSGAQETQYF
>TRBV20-1|.
CSALHSTRGTNQYF
>TRBV6-2/TRBV6-3|TRBD2
CASSPRWAGGRDTQYF
>TRBV11-2|.
CASSLGGPREQYF
>TRBV11-2|.
CASSSVDLLDTQYF
>TRBV6-5|.
CASSGRGAKNIQYF
>TRBV7-9|.
CSSSPKSYRGELFF
>TRBV5-1|.
CASSLEGMATEAFF
>TRBV10-3|TRBD1
CAISHSGTETDTQYF
>TRBV6-2/TRBV6-3|.
CASSYWRGSHEAYEQYF
>TRBV7-3|.
CASSRGVATYNEQFF
>TRBV6-6|.
CASSPGLGGPYEQYF
>TRBV7-2|.
CASSLVTGLNKNEKRFF
>TRBV7-2|.
CASSLVGQGSGANVLTF
>TRBV10-3|.
CAISWDGANEQFF
>TRBV5-1|.
CASSRETGADTQYF
>TRBV4-2|TRBD2
CASSQAGLAGGPGGNIQYF
>TRBV20-1|.
CSASEGRRNYGYTF
>TRBV29-1|TRBD1
CSVETGGATEAFF
>TRBV29-1|TRBD2
CSADGGRNPGETQYF
>TRBV7-2|.
CASTTGGSGNSPLHF